This T cell receptor beta chain comes out of a study of Ad26.COV2.S vaccination and SARS-CoV-2 variants (dated by TCRdb to the early 2020s). General notes on the study: Vaccine-arm donors were drawn from COV1001, a multicentre, randomized, double-blind, placebo-controlled phase I-IIa trial of Ad26.COV2.S in healthy adults. Ad26.COV2.S was administered intramuscularly at 5 x 10^10 or 1 x 10^11 viral particles, either as a single shot or as two shots given 56 days apart. A total of 32 samples were included in the TCR-sequenced set, comprising roughly 20 Ad26.COV2.S vaccine recipients, 5 placebo recipients and 8 SARS-CoV-2 convalescent individuals. Trial participants were randomized into five groups of five, in which low-dose or high-dose Ad26.COV2.S was given once or twice, or placebo was given on both occasions. Sequencing of the TCRbeta repertoire served to evaluate the specificity and breadth of SARS-CoV-2-reactive T cell receptors following Ad26.COV2.S vaccination. Investigators remained blinded to trial group allocation during experiments and outcome assessment. Broader findings and caveats from the paper: It was noted by the authors that total T cell responses may have been underestimated by the TCR breadth and depth analyses. Ad26.COV2.S recipients had higher spike-specific TCR breadth than placebo recipients (P = 0.0014). The study lacked the statistical power to compare responses across vaccine doses or regimens. After vaccination, substantial breadth of spike-specific CD8+ and CD4+ T cell responses was reported. Vaccine and placebo recipients had similar non-spike TCR breadth, a finding consistent with the vaccine containing only spike.

The sample's treatment or condition label, in plain terms: some 20 received Ad26.COV2.S at low or high dose, single or two shots; 5 received placebo; per-sample allocation not given. For vaccine and placebo recipients, the sequenced repertoires came from samples collected on day 63 after the first injection. Between 29 July and 7 August 2020, Cohort 1b enrolled some 25 adults aged 18-55 years at one site in Boston, USA. Ad26.COV2.S was a replication-incompetent adenovirus type 26 vector that expressed a prefusion-stabilized SARS-CoV-2 spike protein derived from the original Wuhan strain. This clone was picked up one time. The antigen this receptor binds is unknown. Per-base quality was not reported, and no clone a single base away is much larger than it. V loses 2 bases of germline sequence and J loses 0 bases, and the interval between the two ends is 5 bases. The germline V gene (reference sequence) supplies CDR1 MNHEY and CDR2 SMNVEV. Its CDR3 holds 13 amino acids, cysteine through phenylalanine. The DNA shown is the 39-base CDR3, in frame from base 1.

The immunoSEQ Assay was the method used to sequence TCRbeta CDR3 regions. After extraction, genomic DNA underwent amplification by bias-controlled multiplex PCR, followed by high-throughput sequencing. The paper's data handling went like this. To quantify the absolute abundance of every unique TCRbeta CDR3 region, sequences were collapsed and filtered. Usable DNA was measured by amplifying reference genes present in all nucleated cells, and TCRbeta template counts were normalized to that usable DNA to estimate T cell fraction. Repertoire TCRs were annotated as SARS-CoV-2-specific by exact matching of V gene, CDR3 amino acid sequence and J gene to a known reactive TCR set. The reference SARS-CoV-2 TCR set was obtained from MIRA and was filtered for enrichment in COVID-19-positive ImmuneCODE repertoires, whereby public or cross-reactive TCRs were removed. Based on the MIRA antigens, annotated TCRs were further analysed at the level of specific ORF or position within ORF. Breadth was defined as annotated unique rearrangements over total unique productive rearrangements; depth was the summed frequency of those rearrangements. Group comparisons of TCR breadth used two-sided Wilcoxon rank-sum tests. TCRdb's version of the immuneACCESS table is confined to in-frame rearrangements and falls short of the full clone set. An unresolved V gene accounts for under half of the shortfall where checked; the remainder is of unknown origin. The V and J calls and the clone size are those of that table, but D and trimming were determined from the DNA. Across this sample there are some 290,000 clones, with around 83% seen only once. Approximately 1.9% of the sample lies in the top ten.

The clonotype originates from a person between 18 and 59 years old who received the Ad26.COV2.S COVID-19 vaccine or a placebo. Sample: peripheral blood, taken in a trial of Ad26.COV2.S vaccine versus placebo. The receptor chain draws on TRBV27 and TRBJ2-7; no D gene is confidently identified. The sequenced DNA is TGTGCCAGCAGTTTAGGGTACTCCTACGAGCAGTACTTC. Its amino acids are CASSLGYSYEQYF.